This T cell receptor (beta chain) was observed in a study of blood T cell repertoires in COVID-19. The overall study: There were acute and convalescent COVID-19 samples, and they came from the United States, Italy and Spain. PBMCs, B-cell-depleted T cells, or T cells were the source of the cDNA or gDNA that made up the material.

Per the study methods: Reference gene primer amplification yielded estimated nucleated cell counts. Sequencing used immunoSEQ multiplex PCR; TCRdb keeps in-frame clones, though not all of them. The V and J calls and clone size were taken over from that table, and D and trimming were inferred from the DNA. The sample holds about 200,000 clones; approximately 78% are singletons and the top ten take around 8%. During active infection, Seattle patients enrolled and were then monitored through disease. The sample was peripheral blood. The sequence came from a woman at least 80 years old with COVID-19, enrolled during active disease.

The CDR3 region has the DNA TGCGCCAGCAGCTTGGGGTCCCCGGGCACTGAAGCTTTCTTT. It is translated as CASSLGSPGTEAFF. The chain uses TRBV5-1 and TRBJ1-1; D remains unclear. Germline-derived CDR1 and CDR2 are SGHRS and YFSETQ. Trimming cost V 0 bases and J 4 bases, with 10 bases left between them. The CDR3 has 14 residues.